Each of the 5 T cell receptor beta chains below was sequenced from the same sample in a study of blood T cell repertoires in COVID-19 (dated by TCRdb to the early 2020s). Receptors were amplified or captured by the immunoSEQ multiplex PCR assay. In TCRdb, the immuneACCESS table is reduced to in-frame sequences with V and J assigned. These tables do not hold every clone; where another copy was compared, an unresolved V gene accounts for under half, and the others remain unexplained. The sample table records roughly 86,000 clones; around 86% of these occur just once. Jointly, the top ten make up about 2% of the sample. The sequenced sample was peripheral blood. All receptors derive from a woman aged 70-85 years with acute or convalescent COVID-19.

The chain uses TRBV6-6 and TRBJ2-7; a weak D match, TRBD1 (6 bases). Germline V gene lookup returns CDR1 MNHNY and CDR2 SVGAGI (reference sequence). The CDR3 contains 16 residues. Between the trimmed V and J ends, which lost 0 bases and 3 bases, there was a span of 15 bases. CDR3 residues: CASSYSGATVGYEQYF. The CDR3 DNA reads as TGTGCCAGCAGTTACTCGGGGGCGACAGTTGGCTACGAGCAGTACTTC.

This chain uses TRBV11-2 with TRBJ1-2; a possible D gene is TRBD1 (5 bases). Per the germline V gene, CDR1 is SGHAT and CDR2 is FQNNGV. The V and J ends lost 4 bases and 4 bases respectively, with 13 bases between them. The CDR3 loop spans 14 amino acids. CDR3 region: CASSWEQVGYGYTF. In DNA, the CDR3 is TGTGCCAGCAGCTGGGAACAGGTTGGCTATGGCTACACCTTC.

V and J are TRBV27 and TRBJ2-1; 9 bases map to TRBD2. Trimming cost V 3 bases and J 3 bases; bases outside gene matches: 3. The CDR3 spans 15 residues. Germline V gene lookup returns CDR1 MNHEY and CDR2 SMNVEV (reference sequence). The CDR3 bases are TGTGCCAGCAGTTTGGCGGGGGGGCTCTACAATGAGCAGTTCTTC. Its protein is CASSLAGGLYNEQFF.

This chain joins TRBV5-1 and TRBJ2-1; possibly TRBD1 for D (6 bases). Germline assignment: CDR1 SGHRS and CDR2 YFSETQ. V lost 4 bases and J lost 1, with 15 bases in between. This CDR3 spans 16 amino acids. The CDR3 loop is CASSASGTPSYNEQFF. As DNA, the CDR3 is TGCGCCAGCAGCGCCTCGGGGACACCATCCTACAATGAGCAGTTCTTC.

The genes are TRBV6-5 and TRBJ2-1; tentative D call: TRBD2 (5 bases). This CDR3 has 14 residues. The germline CDR1 and CDR2 sequences are MNHEY and SVGAGI. Between the trimmed V and J ends, which lost 5 bases and 4 bases, there was a span of 12 bases. The CDR3 DNA reads as TGTGCCAGCAGTACCCTCGGGGATTACAATGAGCAGTTCTTC. It translates to CASSTLGDYNEQFF.